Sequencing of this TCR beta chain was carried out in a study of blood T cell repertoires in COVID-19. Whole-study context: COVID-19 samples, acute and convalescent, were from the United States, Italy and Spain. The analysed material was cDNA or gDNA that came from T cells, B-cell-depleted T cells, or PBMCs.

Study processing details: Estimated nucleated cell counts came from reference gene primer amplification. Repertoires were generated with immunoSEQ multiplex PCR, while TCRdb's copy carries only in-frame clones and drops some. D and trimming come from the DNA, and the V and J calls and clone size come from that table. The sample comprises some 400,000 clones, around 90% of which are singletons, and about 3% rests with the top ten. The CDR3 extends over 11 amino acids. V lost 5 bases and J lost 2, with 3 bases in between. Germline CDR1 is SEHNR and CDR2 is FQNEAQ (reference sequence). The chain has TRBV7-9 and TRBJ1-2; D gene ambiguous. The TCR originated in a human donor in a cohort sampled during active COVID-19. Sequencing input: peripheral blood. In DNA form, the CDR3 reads TGTGCCAGCAGCGCGAACTATGGCTACACCTTC. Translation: CASSANYGYTF.